The source of this T cell receptor (beta chain) is a study of chemoradiotherapy in HPV16-positive cancers. Study results and limitations: Candidate HPV-specific clones and E7-related TCR motifs grew in tumor during treatment.

For this clone: As yet, its antigen is unknown.

J gave up 1 base and V 4 bases, and 6 bases lay outside the gene matches. Per germline, CDR1 PRHDT and CDR2 FYEKMQ (reference sequence). The CDR3 loop spans 15 amino acids. TCRdb's copy holds only in-frame clones and misses some; the assay was immunoSEQ multiplex PCR. The profile shows fewer than 40,000 clones, about 90% of them singletons. Repertoires were sampled repeatedly during chemoradiotherapy. The TCR sequence derives from a human donor with HPV-associated anogenital cancer. The V gene is TRBV13, the J gene TRBJ2-7, with 8 bases fitting TRBD2. Sequencing used blood, obtained from a patient who underwent chemoradiotherapy. The CDR3 spells CASSSSGTSSYEQYF. CDR3 sequence (DNA): TGTGCCAGCAGCTCAAGTGGGACTAGTTCCTACGAGCAGTACTTC.